This is a list of T cell receptor beta chains from one sample in a study of T cell repertoires in cytomegalovirus infection. TCRdb called the reads again in MiXCR, with one record for every CDR3 protein. The sample carries approximately 150,000 distinct CDR3 sequences, 17% recorded once. Sequenced sample: CD8+ T cells from PBMCs. Receptors originate from a human donor in good health (CMV status not recorded). Some clones in this sample may be carry-over from other donors' samples. CDR3s include the opening cysteine and the closing phenylalanine or tryptophan. The D gene is left open where the match is weak. Size values are once, few and many counts, or a class for expanded clones, and some rows have none.

>TRBD2|TRBV15|-|TRBJ2-7
TGTGCCACCAGCAGATCAGCGGGATCCTACGAGCAGTACTTC
CATSRSAGSYEQYF
>-|TRBV12-3/TRBV12-4|once|TRBJ1-1
TGTGCCAGTACCGGGGGGTTGAACACTGAAGCTTTCTTT
CASTGGLNTEAFF
>TRBD2|TRBV7-9|few|TRBJ2-7
TGTGCCAGCAGCTTAGAGGTGGGAGCGGGAGAGCCATCCTACGAGCAGTACTTC
CASSLEVGAGEPSYEQYF
>-|TRBV12-3/TRBV12-4|-|TRBJ2-7
TGTGCCAGCAGTTTAGGAGGGGAAGAGCAGTACTTC
CASSLGGEEQYF
>TRBD2|TRBV29-1|many|TRBJ2-3
TGCAGCGTTGATGGGACTAGCGGGGATAAGTCAGATACGCAGTATTTT
CSVDGTSGDKSDTQYF
>-|TRBV28|few|TRBJ1-5
TGTGCCAGCAGCCCCGGGCGGACAGACTATAGCAATCAGCCCCAGCATTTT
CASSPGRTDYSNQPQHF
>-|TRBV5-5|-|TRBJ1-1
TGTGCCAGCAGCCGACGCGGACAGTCGGCCTCCCCTGAAGCTTTCTTT
CASSRRGQSASPEAFF
>TRBD2|TRBV28|-|TRBJ2-3
TGTGCCAGCAGTTTTGTTAGCGGGAGAATTTGGGATACGCAGTATTTT
CASSFVSGRIWDTQYF
>-|TRBV28|-|TRBJ1-1
TGTGCCAGCAGTCGGTGGGGGAACACTGAAGCTTTCTTT
CASSRWGNTEAFF
>-|TRBV27|-|TRBJ1-2
TGTGCCAGCAGAGGGCCCAGGACCCACTACGGCTATGGCTACACCTTC
CASRGPRTHYGYGYTF
>-|TRBV7-8|many|TRBJ2-7
TGTGCCAGCAGCTTGGACATCTCCTACGAGCAGTACTTC
CASSLDISYEQYF
>-|TRBV15|-|TRBJ2-1
TGTGCCACCAGCAGACCCCCGTCGATGAATGAGCAGTTCTTC
CATSRPPSMNEQFF
>TRBD2|TRBV4-3|-|TRBJ2-5
TGCGCCAGCAGCCAGTCCGGGACTAGATCCCAAGAGACCCAGTACTTC
CASSQSGTRSQETQYF
>TRBD2|TRBV28|few|TRBJ2-7
TGTGCCAGCAGCCCCACTAGCGGTGCTACTCGAGAGCAGTACTTC
CASSPTSGATREQYF
>TRBD2|TRBV7-8|-|TRBJ2-3
TGTGCCAGCAGCGGGGGGGTTAGACTAGCGGGAGCGAACACAGATACGCAGTATTTT
CASSGGVRLAGANTDTQYF
>-|TRBV6-1|-|TRBJ2-3
TGTGCCAGCAGTACCTACAGGGCAGATACGCAGTATTTT
CASSTYRADTQYF
>TRBD1|TRBV12-3/TRBV12-4|-|TRBJ1-2
TGTGCCAGCAGTTGGGGACAGGGGCTTGAAGGCTACACCTTC
CASSWGQGLEGYTF
>-|TRBV2|-|TRBJ2-1
TGTGCCAGCAATACCTACAATGAGCAGTTCTTC
CASNTYNEQFF
>-|TRBV7-3|few|TRBJ1-5
TGTGCCAGCAGCCCCGCGGGGACTGGGGTGAATCAGCCCCAGCATTTT
CASSPAGTGVNQPQHF
>TRBD2|TRBV20-1|-|TRBJ2-7
TGCAGTGCCAAGGGGACTAGCGGGGACTACGAGCAGTACTTC
CSAKGTSGDYEQYF
>-|TRBV12-3/TRBV12-4|few|TRBJ2-3
TGTGCCAGCAGTTTAGTAGCGTACGATACGCAGTATTTT
CASSLVAYDTQYF
>-|TRBV7-2|few|TRBJ2-1
TGTGCCAGCAGCATGCCAGAAGGCCGTCGGAATGAGCAGTTCTTC
CASSMPEGRRNEQFF
>-|TRBV7-2|few|TRBJ2-1
TGTGCCAGCAGCCCAAAAAGCGAGTTCTTC
CASSPKSEFF
>-|TRBV7-6|few|TRBJ2-2
TGTGCCAGCAGCTTAGCGGGGGGGCCGAGCACCGGGGAGCTGTTTTTT
CASSLAGGPSTGELFF
>TRBD1|TRBV28|-|TRBJ1-1
TGTGCCAGCAGTCCGGACGACAGGGTTGGGACTGAAGCTTTCTTT
CASSPDDRVGTEAFF
>-|TRBV5-4|few|TRBJ2-1
TGTGCCAGCAGCCGCCGGGCTAACAATGAGCAGTTCTTC
CASSRRANNEQFF
>-|TRBV11-2|few|TRBJ1-4
TGTGCCAGCAGCGGGGGGGACACCTATGAAAAACTGTTTTTT
CASSGGDTYEKLFF
>-|TRBV15|few|TRBJ1-1
TGTGCCACGCTCGGGGGGACTGAAGCTTTCTTT
CATLGGTEAFF
>-|TRBV28|-|TRBJ1-2
TGTGCCAGCAGAAGCTATGGCTACACCTTC
CASRSYGYTF
>TRBD2|TRBV7-9|-|TRBJ2-5
TGTGCCAGCAGCTTGCCTGGGACTAGCGGGAGAGCACTCCAAGAGACCCAGTACTTC
CASSLPGTSGRALQETQYF
>-|TRBV29-1|few|TRBJ2-3
TGCAGCGTTGTAGGGGGTCTTGGCACAGATACGCAGTATTTT
CSVVGGLGTDTQYF
>-|TRBV2|few|TRBJ1-2
TGTGCCAGCACCGGATCCGGTGACTATGGCTACACCTTC
CASTGSGDYGYTF
>TRBD1|TRBV7-2|few|TRBJ2-7
TGTGCCAGCAGCACTGACAGGGACGAGCAGTACTTC
CASSTDRDEQYF
>-|TRBV7-2|few|TRBJ2-7
TGTGCCAGCAGCTTAGCCTCGGGCCAGGGGCGGTACGAGCAGTACTTC
CASSLASGQGRYEQYF
>-|TRBV29-1|few|TRBJ2-5
TGCAGCGTTGAAGATAGGCAGGAGACCCAGTACTTC
CSVEDRQETQYF
>-|TRBV7-2|few|TRBJ2-2
TGTGCCAGCACACCGGGGGCCGGGGAGCTGTTTTTT
CASTPGAGELFF
>TRBD1|TRBV13|-|TRBJ2-7
TGTGCCAGCAGCTTCAGGGGGATTGGGAGAGGCGAGCAGTACTTC
CASSFRGIGRGEQYF
>TRBD2|TRBV15|-|TRBJ2-2
TGTGCCACCAGCACTAGCGGGAGCGGGACCGGGGAGCTGTTTTTT
CATSTSGSGTGELFF
>-|TRBV28|few|TRBJ1-2
TGTGCCAGCAACTCTCCGGGGAGGGGACATAACTATGGCTACACCTTC
CASNSPGRGHNYGYTF
>-|TRBV7-3|-|TRBJ2-5
TGTGCCAGCAGCGTCTACTGGGGACAAGAGACCCAGTACTTC
CASSVYWGQETQYF
>-|TRBV6-2/TRBV6-3|few|TRBJ2-7
TGTGCCAGCAGCGACAGACAAGACGAGCAGTACTTC
CASSDRQDEQYF
>-|TRBV6-1|-|TRBJ2-1
TGTGCCAGCAGCCTGGGGACAAGGGGCCGTGAGCAGTTCTTC
CASSLGTRGREQFF
>TRBD1|TRBV29-1|-|TRBJ2-7
TGCAGCGTTTGGACAGGGGGGTCCTACGAGCAGTACTTC
CSVWTGGSYEQYF
>-|TRBV7-8|many|TRBJ2-3
TGTGCCAGCAGCCTACAAGGGCCGACAGATACGCAGTATTTT
CASSLQGPTDTQYF
>-|TRBV7-9|few|TRBJ1-4
TGTGCCAGCAGCTTATCGGGGACTAATGAAAAACTGTTTTTT
CASSLSGTNEKLFF
>-|TRBV6-2/TRBV6-3|few|TRBJ1-1
TGTGCCAGCAGTTACGATGTGTTACCTGACGCTTTCTTT
CASSYDVLPDAFF
>-|TRBV28|-|TRBJ2-3
TGTGCCAGCAGCCAACGAAGCACAGATACGCAGTATTTT
CASSQRSTDTQYF
>TRBD1|TRBV28|few|TRBJ1-1
TGTGCCAGCAATTTAGGACAGGGGACCCAGTTGAGGAACACTGAAGCTTTCTTT
CASNLGQGTQLRNTEAFF
>-|TRBV7-9|many|TRBJ2-7
TGTGCCAGCAGCTTAGATCGGGGTTACGAGCAGTACTTC
CASSLDRGYEQYF
>-|TRBV7-6|few|TRBJ2-5
TGTGCCAGCACCCCTTCGGTGCGGACCCAGTACTTC
CASTPSVRTQYF
>-|TRBV28|-|TRBJ1-3
TGTGCCAGCGACGGGTCGCACTCTGGAAACACCATATATTTT
CASDGSHSGNTIYF
>-|TRBV7-9|-|TRBJ2-1
TGTGCCAGCAGCCCCCGGGAACTCTCCTACAATGAGCAGTTCTTC
CASSPRELSYNEQFF
>-|TRBV4-1|few|TRBJ1-1
TGCGCCAGCAGCCAAGCCCTGGGCACTGAAGCTTTCTTT
CASSQALGTEAFF
>-|TRBV27|few|TRBJ2-7
TGTGCCAGCAGTTTCACCGACGGAGCCTACGAGCAGTACTTC
CASSFTDGAYEQYF
>TRBD2|TRBV5-6|-|TRBJ2-1
TGTGCCAGCAGCGGCGCTAGCGGGAGGACCCCCGTAGATTACAATGAGCAGTTCTTC
CASSGASGRTPVDYNEQFF
>-|TRBV7-9|few|TRBJ2-1
TGTGCCAGCAGCTCGCTAGGGGGGATCTCCTACAATGAGCAGTTCTTC
CASSSLGGISYNEQFF
>TRBD2|TRBV29-1|-|TRBJ2-1
TGCAGCGTTAGCGGGAGGGGGAATGAGCAGTTCTTC
CSVSGRGNEQFF